The rows below give T cell receptor beta chains drawn from one sample of a study of T cell responses to AZD1222 COVID-19 vaccine. The assay was immunoSEQ multiplex PCR, and TCRdb's table has in-frame clones only and misses some. Of around 80,000 clones listed, roughly 82% were seen once; the top ten hold 8.7%. The specimen was peripheral blood, collected on day 0 of AZD1222 vaccination. The receptors come from an adult in good health. Both conserved end residues are part of each CDR3. The order of the fields is V gene, clone size, J gene, D gene, CDR3 DNA, CDR3 protein. The D gene is left open where the match is weak. Some rows mark clone size as missing; the rest say once, few, many or name a class of expanded clone.

TRBV19	-	TRBJ2-7	TRBD2	TGTGCCAGTAGCCGGGGACTAGCGGGAGGAGTCTCCTACGAGCAGTACTTC	CASSRGLAGGVSYEQYF
TRBV4-2	few	TRBJ2-7	-	TGTGCCAGCAGCCAAGATCGGCTGGACGGACCAACCTACGAGCAGTACTTC	CASSQDRLDGPTYEQYF
TRBV28	-	TRBJ2-7	TRBD1	TGTGCCAGCAGTTTTCTATGGACAGGGGGCCTATGGGAGCAGTACTTC	CASSFLWTGGLWEQYF
TRBV7-2	-	TRBJ2-2	-	TGTGCCAGCAGCCCGCCGGGGCGGTCGAACACCGGGGAGCTGTTTTTT	CASSPPGRSNTGELFF
TRBV5-4	once	TRBJ1-2	TRBD1	TGTGCCAGCAGCCAATCGACAGGGTTCGCCTATGGCTACACCTTC	CASSQSTGFAYGYTF
TRBV4-3	-	TRBJ1-2	-	TGCGCCAGCAGCCGAACAGGAACCTTCTATGGCTACACCTTC	CASSRTGTFYGYTF
TRBV2	-	TRBJ2-5	-	TGTGCCAGCACTTACAGCCAAGAGACCCAGTACTTC	CASTYSQETQYF
TRBV7-2	few	TRBJ1-5	TRBD1	TGTGCCAGCAGCTTATCGCAGGGGGCATATCAGCCCCAGCATTTT	CASSLSQGAYQPQHF
TRBV18	-	TRBJ1-2	-	TGTGCCAGCTCACCAGTCATACAGGGCGGCTATGGCTACACCTTC	CASSPVIQGGYGYTF
TRBV9	-	TRBJ2-3	TRBD2	TGTGCCAGCAGCAGCGGGATACGGACGACAGATACGCAGTATTTT	CASSSGIRTTDTQYF
TRBV4-1	-	TRBJ1-2	-	TGCGCCAGCAGCCAAGGGTCGGAGGGGATAGCGGGCTACACCTTC	CASSQGSEGIAGYTF
TRBV2	few	TRBJ1-3	-	TGTGCCAGCAGTGGAGGCGACAGGACGAGCTCTGGAAACACCATATATTTT	CASSGGDRTSSGNTIYF
TRBV27	-	TRBJ2-7	-	TGTGCCAGCAGTTTATCCACCCGCTACGAGCAGTACTTC	CASSLSTRYEQYF
TRBV12-3/TRBV12-4	-	TRBJ2-1	-	TGTGCCAGCAGTCCGACCGCCAATGAGCAGTTCTTC	CASSPTANEQFF
TRBV6-4	-	TRBJ1-2	-	TGTGCCAGCAGTGACGGAAATGGCTACACCTTC	CASSDGNGYTF
TRBV7-8	-	TRBJ1-2	TRBD1	TGTGCCAGCGGGACAGGGGGCGCTTCCACCTTC	CASGTGGASTF
TRBV10-2	-	TRBJ1-1	TRBD1	TGCGCCAGCAGTAAACAGGGGGGCACTGAAGCTTTCTTT	CASSKQGGTEAFF
TRBV29-1	-	TRBJ1-1	TRBD1	TGCAGCGTTGAAACTGGGACAGACCATGAAGCTTTCTTT	CSVETGTDHEAFF
TRBV12-5	-	TRBJ1-5	TRBD1	TGTGCTAGTGGGTCCGGGACAGGGATCCATCAGCCCCAGCATTTT	CASGSGTGIHQPQHF
TRBV7-2	once	TRBJ2-7	-	TGTGCCAGCAGCGACACGACCCGGATTGGTGGAGAGCAGTACTTC	CASSDTTRIGGEQYF
TRBV7-2	-	TRBJ1-1	-	TGTGCCAGCAGCTTAGGGGGGAGGGACACTGAAGCTTTCTTT	CASSLGGRDTEAFF
TRBV19	-	TRBJ2-1	-	TGTGCCAGTCAGAACCAGGGAGTACGTGGGGAGCAGTTCTTC	CASQNQGVRGEQFF
TRBV27	few	TRBJ1-5	-	TGTGCCAGCCGGGGGGGGTTGAGCAATCAGCCCCAGCATTTT	CASRGGLSNQPQHF
TRBV3-1/TRBV3-2	-	TRBJ1-4	-	TGTGCCAGCAGCCAAGACCGACTCATGGGTAATGAAAAACTGTTTTTT	CASSQDRLMGNEKLFF
TRBV7-9	-	TRBJ2-2	-	TGTGCCAGCAGCTTCGCTATGACAGGAACAACCGGGGAGCTGTTTTTT	CASSFAMTGTTGELFF
TRBV5-1	-	TRBJ1-1	TRBD1	TGCGCCAGCAGCTCGGACAGGGGGAACACTGAAGCTTTCTTT	CASSSDRGNTEAFF
TRBV5-3	-	TRBJ2-3	TRBD2	TGTGCCAGAAGCCCGGGACTAGCGGGTAGAACTTTGTGGTCCTATACGCAGTATTTT	CARSPGLAGRTLWSYTQYF
TRBV7-9	-	TRBJ1-6	TRBD1	TGTGCCAGCAGCTTAGTGGGGACAGGGGATTCACCCCTCCACTTT	CASSLVGTGDSPLHF
TRBV24-1	-	TRBJ2-2	-	TGTGCCACCAGTGACCCGACAGGCCAAGTCGTTGAGCTGTTTTTT	CATSDPTGQVVELFF
TRBV29-1	-	TRBJ1-5	TRBD1	TGCAGCGTTGAACCGGGACAGGGGGCGCGGGATAGCAATCAGCCCCAGCATTTT	CSVEPGQGARDSNQPQHF
TRBV11-3	-	TRBJ2-7	-	TGTGCCAGCAGCATGGGTCGGGGGACCCACGAGCAGTACTTC	CASSMGRGTHEQYF
TRBV28	-	TRBJ2-7	-	TGTGCCAGCAGTTTTACCCTGCCCTACGAGCAGTACTTC	CASSFTLPYEQYF
TRBV12-5	few	TRBJ2-2	TRBD1	TGTGCTAGTGGCGAAGGACAGGGGATCGGCACCGGGGAGCTGTTTTTT	CASGEGQGIGTGELFF
TRBV6-4	-	TRBJ1-1	-	TGTGCCAGCAGTGACAAGGTAGACGCAGGTGGGATGAACACTGAAGCTTTCTTT	CASSDKVDAGGMNTEAFF
TRBV14	-	TRBJ2-7	TRBD1	TGTGCCAGCAGCCCGTGGGACAGTACCCACGAGCAGTACTTC	CASSPWDSTHEQYF
TRBV27	-	TRBJ2-3	TRBD2	TGTGCCAGCAGTTTATCCCGGGGGGTAGGTGCAGATACGCAGTATTTT	CASSLSRGVGADTQYF
TRBV13	once	TRBJ2-7	-	TGTGCCAGCAGCCCTCAGACTAGTGGGGAGCAGTACTTC	CASSPQTSGEQYF
TRBV5-1	-	TRBJ2-7	-	TGCGCCAGCAGCCCCCGCGTAAGACGGGGTACGGACGAGCAGTACTTC	CASSPRVRRGTDEQYF
TRBV27	few	TRBJ2-7	-	TGTGCCAGCAGCCCAGGACAGAACTCCTACGAGCAGTACTTC	CASSPGQNSYEQYF
TRBV19	-	TRBJ1-2	-	TGTGCCAGTAGTACCTCAGGGGATCCGGGCTATGGCTACACCTTC	CASSTSGDPGYGYTF